These 18 T cell receptor beta chains came from one sample sequenced in a study of T cell repertoires in aging, cancer and after chemotherapy. The template was genomic DNA from peripheral blood, not RNA. A mixed TRB-A/B primer pool amplified rearranged TRB by multiplex touch-down PCR. TCRdb recomputed calls from the multiplex PCR reads with MiXCR, one row per CDR3 protein. This sample carries 13,000 or so distinct CDR3 sequences, around 29% of them seen once, and the ten largest clones take roughly a tenth. The sample was blood. These receptor sequences come from a human donor in good health. The donor label of this sample is uncertain.

V usage is TRBV6-5 and J usage is TRBJ2-5; D gene uncertain. The V and J ends lost 6 bases and 4 bases respectively, with 21 bases between them. CDR1 is MNHEY, CDR2 SVGAGI, per germline. CDR3 length equals 16 residues. CDR3 sequence: CASSTDPNAPSETQYF. The CDR3 region has the DNA TGTGCCAGCAGCACGGACCCAAACGCCCCTTCAGAGACCCAGTACTTC.

This clonotype was observed a handful of times. This CDR3 reads CASSYSAGMYNEQFF. CDR3 in DNA: TGTGCCAGCAGTTACTCGGCAGGGATGTACAATGAGCAGTTCTTC. The chain joins TRBV6-5 to TRBJ2-1; D may be TRBD1 (5 bases). Trimming left V 0 bases short and J 4 bases short, with 10 bases between. The length of the CDR3 is 15 residues. The V gene's germline CDR1 is MNHEY and CDR2 SVGAGI.

The V gene is TRBV18, the J gene TRBJ1-4; unclear D gene. Germline CDR1 and CDR2: KGHSH and LQKENI. V was shortened by 5 bases and J by 0 bases, with 16 bases between the two germline ends. There are 17 residues in the CDR3. This CDR3 is CASSTTGFSATNEKLFF. The CDR3 nucleotides are TGTGCCAGCTCAACCACGGGGTTTTCCGCAACTAATGAAAAACTGTTTTTT.

The CDR3 DNA reads TGTGCCAGCAGCTCGTCGGGGGGTCGGTCTTACGAGCAGTACTTC. It codes for CASSSSGGRSYEQYF. The chain has TRBV7-6 and TRBJ2-7, with 7 bases that match TRBD2. J gave up 4 bases and V 4 bases, and 10 bases lay outside the gene matches. Germline CDR1 is SGHVS and CDR2 is FNYEAQ. The length of the CDR3 is 15 residues.

This clonotype was observed a few times. The chain has TRBV7-6 and TRBJ2-7, with TRBD1 matching over 7 bases. This CDR3 is 13 amino acids long. V shed 5 bases, J shed 3 bases, and the junction held 4 bases outside the gene matches. Germline loops: CDR1 SGHVS, CDR2 FNYEAQ. CDR3 region: CASSLRDSYEQYF. The CDR3 nucleotides are TGTGCCAGCAGCCTCCGGGACAGCTACGAGCAGTACTTC.

Comment on this clonotype: A much larger clone differs by one base, so this may be a read error. The chain employs TRBV18 and TRBJ2-3; D remains unclear. The CDR3 spans 13 residues. Germline assignment: CDR1 KGHSH and CDR2 LQKENI. Trimming shortened V by 2 bases and J by 7 bases, and 10 bases separated the two germline ends. The CDR3 DNA reads TGTGCCAGCTCACCAGACGTTCTAAATACGCAGTATTTT. It translates to CASSPDVLNTQYF. Using reference TRBV18 and TRBJ2-3 for the parts outside the CDR3, the full variable domain is NAGVMQNPRHLVRRRGQEARLRCSPMKGHSHVYWYRQLPEEGLKFMVYLQKENIIDESGMPKERFSAEFPKEGPSILRIQQVVRGDSAAYFCASSPDVLNTQYFGPGTRLTVL.

This clonotype is labeled as medium-sized. The rearrangement uses TRBV29-1 and TRBJ1-2, with 8 bases identical to TRBD1. The germline CDR1 and CDR2 sequences are SQVTM and ANQGSEA. This CDR3 has 13 residues. J lost 3 bases, V lost 5 bases, and 5 bases had no gene match. The CDR3 coding sequence is TGCAGCGTTCACCAGGGACAGGACTATGGCTACACCTTC. This encodes CSVHQGQDYGYTF. The variable domain in full, with the rest retrieved from reference TRBV29-1 and TRBJ1-2, is SAVISQKPSRDICQRGTSLTIQCQVDSQVTMMFWYRQQPGQSLTLIATANQGSEATYESGFVIDKFPISRPNLTFSTLTVSNMSPEDSSIYLCSVHQGQDYGYTFGSGTRLTVV.

The chain employs TRBV6-1 and TRBJ2-5, with 7 bases aligning to TRBD2. V trimming: 3 bases; J trimming: 5 bases; junction bases outside the gene matches: 9. The CDR3 is 15 residues long. From germline, CDR1 is MNHNS and CDR2 SASEGT. The CDR3 coding sequence is TGTGCCAGCAGTGAGGGGGAGGGCGGCTACGAGACCCAGTACTTC. It is translated as CASSEGEGGYETQYF.

The chain employs TRBV2 and TRBJ2-6; D unresolved. V lost 2 bases to trimming and J lost 1 base, with 6 bases between them. This CDR3 is 15 amino acids long. Germline CDR1 is SNHLY and CDR2 is FYNNEI. The CDR3 sequence is CASSESRSGANVLTF. The CDR3 bases are TGTGCCAGCAGTGAATCACGTTCTGGGGCCAACGTCCTGACTTTC.

This clonotype is termed medium-sized. The chain links TRBV19 to TRBJ1-6; D is undetermined. CDR1 LNHDA and CDR2 SQIVND come from the germline V gene (reference sequence). Trimming took off 4 bases at V and 7 bases at J, with 11 bases between the two ends. The CDR3 loop spans 14 amino acids. For the CDR3, the DNA is TGTGCCAGTAGTAGTTCGGGCCTGAATTCACCCCTCCACTTT. It translates to CASSSSGLNSPLHF.

In its sample, this clonotype is medium-sized. The genes are TRBV29-1 and TRBJ1-2; 7 nucleotides match TRBD1. The CDR3 has 12 residues. Germline V gene sequence: CDR1 SQVTM, CDR2 ANQGSEA. V lost 4 bases to trimming and J lost 8 bases; unmatched junction nucleotides: 7. In nucleotides, the CDR3 is TGCAGCGTTGGGAGACAGGGACAGGGCTACACCTTC. This codes for CSVGRQGQGYTF.

This clonotype was seen a few times. The gene calls are TRBV27 and TRBJ1-2; D gene ambiguous. The CDR3 covers 13 residues. The V end was cut by 6 bases, the J end by 4 bases, with 12 bases between. Germline lookup yields CDR1 MNHEY and CDR2 SMNVEV (reference sequence). The CDR3 loop is CASRPTGGYGYTF. The DNA of the CDR3 is TGTGCCAGCAGACCCACCGGAGGCTATGGCTACACCTTC.

This chain connects TRBV12-3 or TRBV12-4 to TRBJ2-3, with D perhaps TRBD2 (6 bases). The length of the CDR3 is 15 residues. V was cut by 5 bases and J by 0 bases, with 12 bases left in between. The CDR3 bases are TGTGCCAGCAGTCGGAAGGCGGGGAGCACAGATACGCAGTATTTT. This translates into CASSRKAGSTDTQYF.

The V gene is TRBV19, the J gene TRBJ2-4, with 7 bases lining up with TRBD1. This CDR3 region has 17 residues. Germline V lookup: CDR1 LNHDA, CDR2 SQIVND (reference sequence). V lost 5 bases, J lost 7 bases, and 17 bases stayed unmatched. For the CDR3, the DNA is TGTGCCAGTAGTCTAGTACCCGGGACAGCCCCAAGGAACATTCAGTACTTC. It specifies CASSLVPGTAPRNIQYF. The whole variable domain, remainder taken from reference TRBV19 and TRBJ2-4, is DGGITQSPKYLFRKEGQNVTLSCEQNLNHDAMYWYRQDPGQGLRLIYYSQIVNDFQKGDIAEGYSVSREKKESFPLTVTSAQKNPTAFYLCASSLVPGTAPRNIQYFGAGTRLSVL.

The sample holds a few counts of this clonotype. The gene calls are TRBV6-5 and TRBJ2-3, with unresolved D. The germline CDR1 and CDR2 sequences are MNHEY and SVGAGI. The length of the CDR3 is 14 residues. Trimming removed 6 bases from V and 1 base from J, with 11 bases in between. CDR3 protein: CASSPLAGTDTQYF. The CDR3 region has the DNA TGTGCCAGCAGCCCCCTGGCGGGCACAGATACGCAGTATTTT.

There are a few counts of this clonotype. This chain joins TRBV13 and TRBJ2-5; D is ambiguous. Germline V lookup: CDR1 PRHDT, CDR2 FYEKMQ (reference sequence). Trimming pared 4 bases from V and 5 bases from J, leaving 17 bases between. The CDR3 extends over 15 amino acids. CDR3 bases: TGTGCCAGCAGCTCCCAATCGGAGCCCAGGGAGACCCAGTACTTC. The encoded protein is CASSSQSEPRETQYF.

V and J are TRBV12-3 or TRBV12-4 and TRBJ2-2; 7 nucleotides line up with TRBD1. The length of the CDR3 is 14 residues. V lost 5 bases and J lost 7; bases outside the gene matches: 7. CDR3 sequence: CASSPGQIVGELFF. CDR3 DNA: TGTGCCAGCAGTCCGGGACAGATAGTCGGGGAGCTGTTTTTT.

Comments on this clonotype: This sequence may be a read error, since a much larger clone differs from it by one base. The genes are TRBV29-1 and TRBJ2-5; TRBD2 matches at 7 bases. The germline gives CDR1 SQVTM, CDR2 ANQGSEA. The CDR3 has 13 amino acids. The CDR3: CIVDVGREETQYF. The CDR3 region has the DNA TGCATCGTTGATGTTGGGAGGGAGGAGACCCAGTACTTC.